The T cell receptor beta chain under discussion was sequenced for a study of T cell repertoires in cytomegalovirus infection. CDR1 is WSHSY and CDR2 is SAAADI in the germline V gene. V lost 7 bases to trimming and J lost 2 bases, with 14 bases between them. This CDR3 spans 14 amino acids. This clonotype has ten or more counts. TCRdb independently ran MiXCR on the reads; one entry per CDR3 protein. The table lists about 320,000 distinct CDR3 sequences, more than 8% of them singletons. The V gene is TRBV10-2, the J gene TRBJ1-1; possibly TRBD1 for D (5 bases). Sample: PBMCs. The clonotype was recovered from a human donor in good health (CMV status not recorded). Some clones in this sample may be carry-over from other donors' samples. DNA for the CDR3: TGCGCCAGCACCGAAGGGGTTTCAAACACTGAAGCTTTCTTT. This translates into CASTEGVSNTEAFF.